The rows below give T cell receptor beta chains drawn from one sample of a study of cytomegalovirus exposure and HLA in healthy donors. The assay was immunoSEQ multiplex PCR, and TCRdb's table has in-frame clones only and misses some. The sample carries 200,000 or so clones, 70% recorded once. Sequencing was carried out using PBMCs. All receptors derive from a man aged 35-49 years in good health and CMV-seropositive. Both conserved end residues are part of each CDR3. D genes are given only for firm matches. Size values are once, few and many counts, or a class for expanded clones, and some rows have none.

v_call,d_call,clone_size,j_call,cdr3_aa,cdr3_nt
TRBV7-8,TRBD2,-,TRBJ2-3,CASSLLSGVLTDTQYF,TGTGCCAGCAGCTTACTTAGCGGGGTACTCACAGATACGCAGTATTTT
TRBV18,TRBD2,-,TRBJ2-5,CASSPRLAGGLQETQYF,TGTGCCAGCTCACCACGACTAGCGGGGGGCCTCCAAGAGACCCAGTACTTC
TRBV2,TRBD2,-,TRBJ2-1,CASRGTSAYNEQFF,TGTGCCAGCAGGGGGACTAGCGCGTACAATGAGCAGTTCTTC
TRBV6-5,-,-,TRBJ1-1,CASSYSGRPFTEAFF,TGTGCCAGCAGTTACTCAGGGAGGCCTTTCACTGAAGCTTTCTTT
TRBV5-1,-,once,TRBJ2-3,CASSLDGTAYSADTQYF,TGCGCCAGCAGCTTGGATGGTACAGCTTATAGCGCAGATACGCAGTATTTT
TRBV6-5,-,-,TRBJ1-2,CASRSRGYGYTF,TGTGCCAGCAGGTCTAGGGGCTATGGCTACACCTTC
TRBV5-6,TRBD1,-,TRBJ2-3,CASHRGMSTDTQYF,TGTGCCAGCCACAGGGGGATGAGCACAGATACGCAGTATTTT
TRBV5-4,-,-,TRBJ1-1,CASSLEGGGLNTEAFF,TGTGCCAGCAGCTTGGAAGGGGGGGGGCTGAACACTGAAGCTTTCTTT
TRBV5-4,TRBD2,-,TRBJ2-5,CASSTRTSGGETQYF,TGTGCCAGCAGCACGAGGACTAGCGGGGGTGAGACCCAGTACTTC
TRBV27,TRBD2,-,TRBJ2-1,CASSPLPGGNEQFF,TGTGCCAGCAGCCCTCTTCCGGGGGGCAATGAGCAGTTCTTC
TRBV28,TRBD1,-,TRBJ1-3,CASRAPGQGNGNTIYF,TGTGCCAGCAGGGCCCCGGGACAGGGTAACGGAAACACCATATATTTT
TRBV27,TRBD2,few,TRBJ2-1,CASRPAGGHNEQFF,TGTGCCAGCAGGCCAGCGGGGGGCCACAATGAGCAGTTCTTC
TRBV12-5,-,-,TRBJ1-2,CASGPDSHYGYTF,TGTGCTAGTGGCCCGGACAGTCACTATGGCTACACCTTC
TRBV5-1,TRBD1,-,TRBJ1-4,CASSVSTGQSEKLFF,TGCGCCAGCAGCGTTTCGACAGGGCAGTCTGAAAAACTGTTTTTT
TRBV7-6,TRBD2,-,TRBJ2-3,CASSKLAGGTDTQYF,TGTGCCAGCAGCAAACTAGCGGGGGGCACAGATACGCAGTATTTT
TRBV13,TRBD1,-,TRBJ2-7,CASSPDRDLYEQYF,TGTGCCAGCAGCCCGGACAGGGACCTTTACGAGCAGTACTTC
TRBV7-6,TRBD2,-,TRBJ2-5,CASSSLSAGGQETQYF,TGTGCCAGCAGCTCGCTCTCAGCGGGGGGGCAAGAGACCCAGTACTTC
TRBV6-6,-,-,TRBJ1-6,CASGGAFGDSPLHF,TGTGCCAGCGGAGGGGCTTTTGGCGATTCACCCCTCCACTTT
TRBV10-3,-,few,TRBJ2-7,CAIRRQDSYEQYF,TGTGCCATCAGGAGACAGGACTCCTACGAGCAGTACTTC
TRBV6-5,-,-,TRBJ1-2,CASQGTNYGYTF,TGTGCGAGTCAGGGAACTAACTATGGCTACACCTTC
TRBV30,TRBD1,-,TRBJ1-5,CAWSVLSGQGAYSNQPQHF,TGTGCCTGGAGTGTCCTCTCGGGACAGGGGGCTTATAGCAATCAGCCCCAGCATTTT
TRBV19,-,-,TRBJ2-7,CASSIVGGSYEQYF,TGTGCCAGTAGTATAGTCGGGGGATCCTACGAGCAGTACTTC
TRBV10-2,-,-,TRBJ1-1,CASRARRFNTEAFF,TGCGCCAGCAGAGCAAGAAGATTTAACACTGAAGCTTTCTTT
TRBV6-1,-,once,TRBJ1-1,CASSLEGNTEAFF,TGTGCCAGCAGTTTGGAGGGGAACACTGAAGCTTTCTTT
TRBV11-3,TRBD1,-,TRBJ2-7,CASSSGGQGADEQYF,TGTGCCAGCAGCTCAGGAGGACAGGGTGCGGACGAGCAGTACTTC